One sample yielded the 6 T cell receptor beta chains listed below, sequenced in a study of shared clonotypes between healthy human individuals. Libraries were prepared by immunoSEQ multiplex PCR; TCRdb keeps only in-frame clonotypes and omits some of them. The table includes about 340,000 clones, 73% detected once. The sample was memory CD4+ T cells sorted from blood. The subset here: CD45RA-negative fraction. These receptors came from a man aged 30 to 45 in good health.

The genes are TRBV28 and TRBJ1-5; D is perhaps TRBD1 (5 bases). This CDR3 is 13 amino acids long. The V end lost 3 bases, the J end lost 7 bases, and 10 bases lay between the germline ends. Germline V lookup: CDR1 MDHEN, CDR2 SYDVKM. The CDR3 DNA follows: TGTGCCAGCAGTTTTCCGGGGGACCAGCCCCAGCATTTT. Translating it yields CASSFPGDQPQHF.

The rearrangement links TRBV4-3 to TRBJ2-1; TRBD2 might be the D (5 bases). This CDR3 comprises 13 residues. Per the germline V gene, CDR1 is LGHNA and CDR2 is YSLEER. Trimming removed 0 bases from V and 15 bases from J, with 15 bases in between. In nucleotides, the CDR3 is TGCGCCAGCAGCCAAGATTCTTCGAGGGCCGTGTTCTTC. It encodes CASSQDSSRAVFF.

The genes are TRBV5-4 and TRBJ2-7; D perhaps matches TRBD2 (5 bases). V dropped 0 bases and J dropped 0 bases, with 10 bases sitting between them. The CDR3 is made up of 15 amino acids. Germline V gene sequence: CDR1 SGHNT, CDR2 YYREEE (reference sequence). The DNA of the CDR3 is TGTGCCAGCAGCTTGGACGCGGGCCGCTCCTACGAGCAGTACTTC. The encoded protein is CASSLDAGRSYEQYF.

Only a few counts were recorded for this clone. The rearrangement links TRBV18 to TRBJ2-7, with D tentatively TRBD2 (5 bases). The CDR3 length is 15 residues. The germline gives CDR1 KGHSH, CDR2 LQKENI. The V end lost 5 bases, the J end lost 6 bases, and 20 bases lay between the germline ends. CDR3 nucleotide sequence: TGTGCCAGCTCATTGAGGGCTCCCCCGCTAGGCGAGCAGTACTTC. This translates into CASSLRAPPLGEQYF.

The CDR3 spells CASSQSNPNYNEQFF. DNA for the CDR3: TGCGCCAGCAGCCAATCGAATCCCAACTACAATGAGCAGTTCTTC. The chain links TRBV4-1 to TRBJ2-1, with unresolved D. The germline V and J ends were trimmed by 2 bases and 3 bases, with 11 bases remaining between them. The CDR3 length is 15 residues. Germline-derived CDR1 and CDR2 are MGHRA and YSYEKL.

V gene TRBV19 combines with J gene TRBJ2-1; 10 bases line up with TRBD2. Germline values: CDR1 LNHDA, CDR2 SQIVND (reference sequence). The CDR3 runs 16 residues. The ends lost 4 bases at V and 0 bases at J; junction bases unmatched: 3. Written as DNA, the CDR3 is TGTGCCAGTAGTACTATAGCGGGGGGCTCCTACAATGAGCAGTTCTTC. It yields the protein CASSTIAGGSYNEQFF. Full variable domain (missing parts from reference TRBV19 and TRBJ2-1): DGGITQSPKYLFRKEGQNVTLSCEQNLNHDAMYWYRQDPGQGLRLIYYSQIVNDFQKGDIAEGYSVSREKKESFPLTVTSAQKNPTAFYLCASSTIAGGSYNEQFFGPGTRLTVL.